Below, 31 T cell receptor beta chains from the same sample are listed, as sequenced in a study of blood T cell repertoires in COVID-19. The method was immunoSEQ multiplex PCR; TCRdb's version includes in-frame clones alone and lacks a portion of them. Here the sample spans more than 150,000 clones, about 90% being singletons. The sequenced material came from peripheral blood. All receptors derive from a man in his 70s with active or convalescent COVID-19.

This chain joins TRBV5-1 and TRBJ1-5; D unclear. V dropped 0 bases and J dropped 3 bases, with 10 bases sitting between them. The CDR3 sequence is 15 residues long. Germline assignment: CDR1 SGHRS and CDR2 YFSETQ. Here the CDR3 reads CASSLGGRINQPQHF. The CDR3 DNA reads TGCGCCAGCAGCTTGGGAGGGCGGATCAATCAGCCCCAGCATTTT.

This clone was seen only once. The rearrangement uses TRBV5-5 and TRBJ1-2; TRBD1 might be the D (6 bases). There are 15 residues in the CDR3. Germline CDR1 reads SGHKS; CDR2 reads YYEKEE (reference sequence). Trimming shortened V by 0 bases and J by 5 bases, and 14 bases separated the two germline ends. The CDR3 protein is CASSLGGQNFYGYTF. CDR3 sequence (DNA): TGTGCCAGCAGCTTGGGGGGGCAGAACTTTTATGGCTACACCTTC.

The chain links TRBV6-5 to TRBJ2-1; no reliable D call. The length of the CDR3 is 15 residues. The V end lost 8 bases, the J end lost 5 bases, and 19 bases lay between the germline ends. Germline-derived CDR1 and CDR2 are MNHEY and SVGAGI. CDR3 sequence (DNA): TGTGCCAGCTCAATTCCCCGGTCCTCTGACAATGAGCAGTTCTTC. Translation: CASSIPRSSDNEQFF.

The chain carries TRBV9 and TRBJ2-2, with D unresolved. V lost 3 bases and J lost 3, with 12 bases in between. Germline V gene lookup returns CDR1 SGDLS and CDR2 YYNGEE. This CDR3 is 15 amino acids long. The CDR3 sequence is CASSEGGRYTGELFF. The CDR3 bases are TGTGCCAGCAGCGAAGGCGGCAGATACACCGGGGAGCTGTTTTTT.

This chain links TRBV19 with TRBJ1-2; possible D gene TRBD1, 5 bases. Germline V gene sequence: CDR1 LNHDA, CDR2 SQIVND (reference sequence). The V gene lost 7 bases and the J gene lost 6 bases, with 21 bases spanning the gap. The CDR3 contains 15 residues. For the CDR3, the DNA is TGTGCCAGTACCCACGACAGTCGAAGATGGGATGGCTACACCTTC. Protein: CASTHDSRRWDGYTF.

The J gene is TRBJ2-7, the V gene TRBV13; the D gene is possibly TRBD2 (5 bases). The CDR3 sequence is 14 residues long. Germline CDR1 PRHDT, CDR2 FYEKMQ (reference sequence). The V gene lost 5 bases and the J gene lost 5 bases, with 16 bases spanning the gap. Here the CDR3 reads CASSANTLGDEQYF. The CDR3 DNA follows: TGTGCCAGCAGCGCAAATACCCTGGGAGACGAGCAGTACTTC.

The V and J genes are TRBV29-1 and TRBJ1-2, with D maybe TRBD1 (6 bases). The V end was cut by 0 bases, the J end by 4 bases, with 9 bases between. The length of the CDR3 is 13 residues. The germline gives CDR1 SQVTM, CDR2 ANQGSEA. CDR3 loop: CSVEDGRGYGYTF. CDR3 in DNA: TGCAGCGTTGAAGATGGCAGGGGCTATGGCTACACCTTC.

The chain links TRBV7-3 to TRBJ2-5; D perhaps matches TRBD1 (6 bases). Trimming shortened V by 0 bases and J by 1 base, and 27 bases separated the two germline ends. The CDR3 is 21 residues long. Germline assignment: CDR1 SGHTA and CDR2 FQGTGA. In nucleotides, the CDR3 is TGTGCCAGCAGCTTAACCCCCTTCACAGGGTTTAAGACCCCCATCCAAGAGACCCAGTACTTC. It encodes CASSLTPFTGFKTPIQETQYF. The full variable domain, with the rest looked up from reference TRBV7-3 and TRBJ2-5, is GAGVSQTPSNKVTEKGKYVELRCDPISGHTALYWYRQSLGQGPEFLIYFQGTGAADDSGLPNDRFFAVRPEGSVSTLKIQRTERGDSAVYLCASSLTPFTGFKTPIQETQYFGPGTRLLVL.

V usage is TRBV7-9 and J usage is TRBJ2-7; D might be TRBD2 (6 bases). This CDR3 is built from 15 residues. Germline V gives CDR1 SEHNR, CDR2 FQNEAQ (reference sequence). CDR3 residues: CAGSGPREASYEQYF. DNA of the CDR3: TGTGCAGGTAGCGGCCCCAGGGAGGCGTCCTACGAGCAGTACTTC.

V usage is TRBV12-3 or TRBV12-4 and J usage is TRBJ1-1; no reliable D call. This CDR3 region has 12 residues. V gave up 3 bases and J gave up 9 bases, with 11 bases separating them. CDR3 nucleotides: TGTGCCAGCAGTTTTGGGAGGCAGCAAGCTTTCTTT. Translation: CASSFGRQQAFF.

The CDR3 here is CASSERGYQETQYF. DNA of the CDR3: TGTGCCAGCAGCGAGAGGGGGTACCAAGAGACCCAGTACTTC. This rearrangement joins TRBV11-2 to TRBJ2-5; possible D gene TRBD1, 6 bases. This CDR3 is 14 amino acids long. The germline gives CDR1 SGHAT, CDR2 FQNNGV. Trimming shortened V by 5 bases and J by 0 bases, and 10 bases separated the two germline ends.

The V gene is TRBV5-1, the J gene TRBJ1-3; maybe TRBD1 (5 bases). This CDR3 region has 15 residues. The germline V gene encodes CDR1 SGHRS and CDR2 YFSETQ. Trimming removed 3 bases from V and 3 bases from J, with 13 bases in between. CDR3 loop: CASSSRGDIGNTIYF. The DNA for the CDR3 is TGCGCCAGCAGCTCCCGGGGGGATATTGGAAACACCATATATTTT.

V gene TRBV6-4 combines with J gene TRBJ1-1; 7 bases line up with TRBD1. Germline CDR1 and CDR2: MRHNA and SNTAGT. V trimming: 2 bases; J trimming: 5 bases; junction bases outside the gene matches: 2. The CDR3 loop spans 13 amino acids. In nucleotides, the CDR3 is TGTGCCAGCAGTGACCAGGGGGGAACTGAAGCTTTCTTT. Amino acids: CASSDQGGTEAFF.

The gene calls are TRBV13 and TRBJ2-3, with TRBD2 matching over 11 bases. CDR3 length: 20 residues. Trimming took 4 bases from V and 1 from J; bases not matched to a gene: 16. Germline CDR1 PRHDT, CDR2 FYEKMQ (reference sequence). CDR3 coding DNA: TGTGCCAGCAGCTCACGTTCTAGCGGGGGGCCCATTTTCGGCACAGATACGCAGTATTTT. This codes for CASSSRSSGGPIFGTDTQYF.

The genes are TRBV24-1 and TRBJ1-2; no clear D. Germline values: CDR1 KGHDR, CDR2 SFDVKD. V was cut by 7 bases and J by 0 bases, with 8 bases left in between. The CDR3 is made up of 13 amino acids. CDR3 protein: CATSDRANYGYTF. CDR3 nucleotide sequence: TGTGCCACCAGCGACCGGGCTAACTATGGCTACACCTTC.

The chain joins TRBV4-1 to TRBJ1-2; a possible D gene is TRBD1 (6 bases). The CDR3 is 17 amino acids. Between the trimmed V and J ends, which lost 1 base and 3 bases, there was a span of 18 bases. CDR1 is MGHRA and CDR2 is YSYEKL in the germline V gene. CDR3 sequence reads: CASSQGGGRTADYGYTF. DNA of the CDR3: TGCGCCAGCAGCCAAGGGGGGGGTCGGACAGCAGACTATGGCTACACCTTC.

The genes are TRBV2 and TRBJ2-2; D is perhaps TRBD1 (7 bases). V lost 7 bases to trimming and J lost 0 bases, with 15 bases between them. Germline V lookup: CDR1 SNHLY, CDR2 FYNNEI. CDR3 size: 16 residues. The DNA for the CDR3 is TGTGCCAGCACGCCTCGGGGGACAGCGAACACCGGGGAGCTGTTTTTT. Translated: CASTPRGTANTGELFF.

This chain joins TRBV6-2 or TRBV6-3 and TRBJ1-2, with 7 bases aligning to TRBD1. Germline assignment: CDR1 MNHEY and CDR2 SVGEGT. The CDR3 has 14 amino acids. V lost 5 bases to trimming and J lost 4 bases; unmatched junction nucleotides: 7. Written as DNA, the CDR3 is TGTGCCAGCAGTACTATCCGACAGGGCTATGGCTACACCTTC. Translating gives CASSTIRQGYGYTF.

The rearrangement joins TRBV30 to TRBJ2-1, with D possibly being TRBD2 (5 bases). Germline lookup yields CDR1 GTSNPN and CDR2 SVGIG (reference sequence). The CDR3 is 16 residues long. V lost 2 bases and J 6 bases, leaving 20 bases between the germline ends. The CDR3 region has the DNA TGTGCCTGGAGTCCCGGCATGAGCCCCCGGGGCAATGAGCAGTTCTTC. Translation: CAWSPGMSPRGNEQFF.

This sequence joins TRBV5-1 and TRBJ2-1; 9 nucleotides align to TRBD1. With V trimmed by 4 bases and J by 15 bases, 14 bases remained unmatched. The CDR3 consists of 14 residues. The germline gives CDR1 SGHRS, CDR2 YFSETQ. The CDR3 loop reads CASSPNRDRENRFF. CDR3 DNA sequence: TGCGCCAGCAGCCCTAACCGGGACAGGGAAAATCGGTTCTTC.

V and J are TRBV6-5 and TRBJ2-1; TRBD1 matches 7 bases. The V gene end was trimmed by 0 bases and the J gene end by 4 bases; junction bases not matched to a gene: 6. This CDR3 spans 16 amino acids. Germline lookup yields CDR1 MNHEY and CDR2 SVGAGI. In nucleotides, the CDR3 is TGTGCCAGCAGTTACTCGAGACAGGGTGCGTACAATGAGCAGTTCTTC. Protein sequence: CASSYSRQGAYNEQFF.

The rearrangement uses TRBV3-1 (or the pseudogene TRBV3-2) and TRBJ1-1, with TRBD1 identical over 7 bases. The V gene's germline CDR1 is LGHDT and CDR2 YNNKEL (reference sequence). J gave up 2 bases and V 4 bases, and 7 bases lay outside the gene matches. There are 15 residues in the CDR3. Written as DNA, the CDR3 is TGTGCCAGCAGCCCCTTGGACAGGCTAAACACTGAAGCTTTCTTT. Its translation: CASSPLDRLNTEAFF.

This sequence joins TRBV24-1 and TRBJ1-5; D unclear. CDR1 and CDR2 (germline): KGHDR, SFDVKD. Trimming took off 2 bases at V and 0 bases at J, with 10 bases between the two ends. The CDR3 consists of 16 residues. The CDR3 region is CATSDSFGDSNQPQHF. The CDR3 DNA is TGTGCCACCAGTGATTCCTTCGGTGATAGCAATCAGCCCCAGCATTTT.

V usage is TRBV20-1 and J usage is TRBJ1-2, with D unresolved. Germline V gene sequence: CDR1 DFQATT, CDR2 SNEGSKA (reference sequence). V gave up 7 bases and J gave up 5 bases, with 8 bases separating them. The CDR3 covers 10 residues. The CDR3: CSVYQYGYTF. The CDR3 nucleotides read TGCAGTGTTTACCAGTATGGCTACACCTTC.

V is TRBV19 and J is TRBJ1-1; 9 nucleotides line up with TRBD1. Germline assignment: CDR1 LNHDA and CDR2 SQIVND (reference sequence). J was trimmed by 2 bases and V by 1 base; bases with no gene match: 5. The CDR3 loop spans 16 amino acids. The CDR3 bases are TGTGCCAGTAGTATAGTCGGGACAGGGCGAAACACTGAAGCTTTCTTT. Its protein is CASSIVGTGRNTEAFF.

A single count supports this clone. This chain uses TRBV5-5 with TRBJ2-7, with D perhaps assigned TRBD1 or TRBD2 (6 bases each). CDR1 is SGHKS, CDR2 YYEKEE, per germline (reference sequence). The CDR3 runs to 15 residues. Trimming took 4 bases from V and 2 from J, leaving 16 bases between them. DNA for the CDR3: TGTGCCAGCAGCCTGGGGGGCAGTCACCCCTACGAGCAGTACTTC. This encodes CASSLGGSHPYEQYF.

The chain joins TRBV15 to TRBJ1-5, with D possibly matching TRBD1 (5 bases). Germline loops: CDR1 LNHNV, CDR2 YYDKDF (reference sequence). Between the trimmed V and J ends, which lost 0 bases and 0 bases, there was a span of 15 bases. The CDR3 sequence is 18 residues long. The CDR3: CATSRDRGTHYSNQPQHF. DNA for the CDR3: TGTGCCACCAGCAGAGATCGGGGGACCCATTATAGCAATCAGCCCCAGCATTTT.

The chain combines TRBV2 with TRBJ1-1, with unresolved D. Trimming took off 4 bases at V and 1 base at J, with 13 bases between the two ends. Germline values: CDR1 SNHLY, CDR2 FYNNEI. The CDR3 totals 15 residues. The CDR3 loop is CASSARRGPNTEAFF. DNA of the CDR3: TGTGCCAGCAGTGCCCGGCGGGGTCCGAACACTGAAGCTTTCTTT.

CDR3 protein: CASSSGQIGEKLFF. CDR3 nucleotides: TGCGCCAGCAGCTCCGGACAGATTGGCGAAAAACTGTTTTTT. J is TRBJ1-4 and V is TRBV5-1; a possible D gene is TRBD1 (6 bases). Looked up from germline, CDR1 is SGHRS and CDR2 is YFSETQ. The V end was cut by 3 bases, the J end by 8 bases, with 14 bases between. This CDR3 spans 14 amino acids. The variable domain in full, completed from reference TRBV5-1 and TRBJ1-4, reads KAGVTQTPRYLIKTRGQQVTLSCSPISGHRSVSWYQQTPGQGLQFLFEYFSETQRNKGNFPGRFSGRQFSNSRSEMNVSTLELGDSALYLCASSSGQIGEKLFFGSGTQLSVL.

This sequence joins TRBV24-1 and TRBJ2-1; 10 nucleotides align to TRBD1. CDR1 and CDR2 from the germline V gene are KGHDR and SFDVKD. CDR3 length: 16 residues. Losses at the gene ends were 5 bases for V and 5 bases for J; bases not matched to a gene: 8. CDR3 in amino acids: CATSGRGGQGNNEQFF. The CDR3 nucleotides read TGTGCCACCAGTGGTCGGGGGGGACAGGGGAACAATGAGCAGTTCTTC.

The chain links TRBV4-1 to TRBJ2-1; TRBD2 aligns across 10 bases. There are 15 residues in the CDR3. V was clipped by 0 bases and J by 9 bases; unmatched bases: 5. CDR1 is MGHRA, CDR2 YSYEKL, per germline. Here the CDR3 reads CASSQDERGGFEQFF. The CDR3 nucleotides read TGCGCCAGCAGCCAAGACGAGCGGGGGGGCTTTGAGCAGTTCTTC.